This entry describes one T cell receptor (beta chain). Judged by its sample share, this clone qualifies as medium-sized (0.01 to 0.1%). Which antigen it targets is not known. No much larger clone is present one base from it, and per-base qualities are unavailable. TCRbeta CDR3 regions were amplified from genomic DNA by means of the immunoSEQ Assay, a bias-controlled multiplex PCR. On the authors' methods: Within the assay, amplification of reference gene primers was used to estimate how many nucleated cells each sample contained. To quantify the absolute abundance of each unique TCRbeta CDR3 rearrangement, sequence reads were collapsed and filtered. For each sample, productive Simpson clonality was calculated as the square root of Simpson's diversity index across productive rearrangements. TCRdb took this table from immuneACCESS and kept in-frame rearrangements with V and J called. Such tables lack part of the clones; where checked against another copy, unresolved V genes explain under half of the gap, and the rest is unexplained. V, J and clone size reflect that table, while D and trimming were determined from the DNA. This sample is represented by under 200,000 clones; around 82% of them were singletons. In total, the top ten clones hold roughly 5.2% of the sample.

Participants in the prospective study were aged roughly 18 to 100 years, lived in 20 to 30 United States geographic areas, and enrolled through a virtual design. In the prospective study, cohorts were assigned on the basis of participant-reported clinical history obtained from a screening survey and a study questionnaire. In the prospective study, whole blood, serum and a nasopharyngeal or oropharyngeal swab were collected from each participant by mobile phlebotomists. Prospective study participants could optionally give additional blood draws and questionnaires over an approximately two-month period. Blood samples from the prospective study were shipped frozen or at room temperature prior to DNA extraction. This sample is part of a study of blood T cell repertoires in COVID-19 (dated by TCRdb to the early 2020s). About the study as a whole: Samples covering the acute and convalescent phases of COVID-19 were provided by collaborators in the United States, Italy and Spain. Nearly every sample came with metadata listing a de-identified subject ID, COVID-19 status, age in years and sex. Where HLA class I and class II types were available, the types were taken from metadata supplied by the sample provider, not from assay-based typing. Subjects who had been exposed to COVID-19, were actively infected with it, or had recovered from it provided the deeply sampled blood TCRbeta repertoires that made up the dataset. A freely available public database, intended as a resource for researchers studying the immune response to SARS-CoV-2, is where the repertoires were released. The prospective study material was composed of cDNA or gDNA derived from T cells, B-cell-depleted T cells, or PBMCs. The samples were drawn from two sources: the first 160 participants of the ongoing ImmuneRACE study, and 1,000 to 1,500 subjects contributed by 6 global collaborators. Points the paper makes about the study in general: Clinical and demographic metadata were provided uncurated, with the amount varying by source and participant.

The germline V gene encodes CDR1 SEHNR and CDR2 FQNEAQ (reference sequence). There are 13 amino acids in the CDR3, from cysteine to phenylalanine inclusive. Just CDR3 DNA is preserved here, 39 bases in frame from base 1. The germline V end is reduced by 5 bases and the J end by 6 bases; junction bases left unmatched: 4. The sequence came from a woman aged 60-75 years with acute COVID-19. The source material was PBMCs or T cells enriched from blood (not recorded which). In this chain, TRBV7-9 is recombined with TRBJ1-5, and 7 bases in between align with TRBD1. The sequence in DNA is TGTGCCAGCAGCACAGACAGGGTTCAGCCCCAGCATTTT. The resulting protein is CASSTDRVQPQHF.